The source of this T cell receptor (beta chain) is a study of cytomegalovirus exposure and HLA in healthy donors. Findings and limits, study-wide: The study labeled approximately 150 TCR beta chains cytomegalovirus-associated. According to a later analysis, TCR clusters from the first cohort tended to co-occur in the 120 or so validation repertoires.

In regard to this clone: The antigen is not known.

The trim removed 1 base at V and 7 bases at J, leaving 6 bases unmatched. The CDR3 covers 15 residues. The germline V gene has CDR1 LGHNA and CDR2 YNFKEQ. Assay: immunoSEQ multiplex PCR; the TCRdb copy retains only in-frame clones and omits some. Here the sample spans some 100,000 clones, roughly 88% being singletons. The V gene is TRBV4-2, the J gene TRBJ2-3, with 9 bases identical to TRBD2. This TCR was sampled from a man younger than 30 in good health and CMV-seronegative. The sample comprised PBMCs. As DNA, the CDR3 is TGTGCCAGCAGCCAAGCCGGCGGGGGGGCGTATACGCAGTATTTT. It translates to CASSQAGGGAYTQYF.